This is a list of T cell receptor beta chains from one sample in a study of chemoradiotherapy in HPV16-positive cancers. Sequencing was performed with immunoSEQ multiplex PCR; in TCRdb, only in-frame clones are kept and a portion is missing. The sample shows more than 7,000 clones, roughly four fifths of them seen only once. This specimen was tumor tissue, taken from a patient who underwent chemoradiotherapy. All receptors come from a human donor with HPV-associated anogenital cancer. Each CDR3 is given with its conserved first and last residue. D genes are given only for firm matches. Clone sizes are given selectively: once, few, many, or a class where the clone is expanded.

J	D	V	size	DNA	CDR3
TRBJ2-7	NA	TRBV7-2	NA	TGTGCCAGCAGCGGCGGACAGGGACTAGCCTACGAGCAGTACTTC	CASSGGQGLAYEQYF
TRBJ2-1	NA	TRBV6-5	NA	TGTGCCAGCAGAGGGGCCAATGAGCAGTTCTTC	CASRGANEQFF
TRBJ2-7	NA	TRBV5-1	few	TGCGCCAGCAGCTTGGCACTTCCGGTACAAGGGCGGCGGTCCTACGAGCAGTACTTC	CASSLALPVQGRRSYEQYF
TRBJ2-1	TRBD2	TRBV10-3	once	TGTGCCATCAGTGAGTCGGAAGGGCGGGGGGGCTCGAATGAGCAGTTCTTC	CAISESEGRGGSNEQFF
TRBJ2-6	NA	TRBV28	NA	TGTGCCAGCAGTTCCTCGGGGATTACACCCCCTGGGGCCAACGTCCTGACTTTC	CASSSSGITPPGANVLTF
TRBJ1-2	TRBD1	TRBV9	NA	TGTGCCAGCAGCGTAGCCCCCGGGACAGGGCCTTATGGCTACACCTTC	CASSVAPGTGPYGYTF
TRBJ2-3	NA	TRBV27	NA	TGTGCCAGCAGTTTCACCCGGGGATCCACAGATACGCAGTATTTT	CASSFTRGSTDTQYF
TRBJ2-7	NA	TRBV6-5	NA	TGTGCCAGCAGTTACAAAGCTTACTCCTACGAGCAGTACTTC	CASSYKAYSYEQYF
TRBJ2-5	NA	TRBV28	NA	TGTGCCAGCACCCCCCGGACTGGTCCTCAAGAGACCCAGTACTTC	CASTPRTGPQETQYF
TRBJ1-5	TRBD1	TRBV15	NA	TGTGCCACCAGCAGAGGGGACAGATTTAGCAATCAGCCCCAGCATTTT	CATSRGDRFSNQPQHF
TRBJ1-2	TRBD1	TRBV5-4	NA	TGTGCCAGCAGCTCTCCTCTTAGACAGGGGGATGATGGCTACACCTTC	CASSSPLRQGDDGYTF
TRBJ2-7	NA	TRBV29-1	NA	TGCAGCGTTGTAAGCTCCTACGAGCAGTACTTC	CSVVSSYEQYF
TRBJ1-1	NA	TRBV15	NA	TGTGCCACCAGTTTAAATACAGGGACCACTGAAGCTTTCTTT	CATSLNTGTTEAFF
TRBJ1-1	NA	TRBV19	NA	TGTGCCAGTAGTATAGATCTCGCGACGACGAACACTGAAGCTTTCTTT	CASSIDLATTNTEAFF
TRBJ2-3	NA	TRBV5-4	NA	TGTGCCAGCAGCCCTCGGGGTCTCACAGATACGCAGTATTTT	CASSPRGLTDTQYF
TRBJ2-5	NA	TRBV30	NA	TGTGCCTGGAGTCTTCCGGGGGACAACCAAGAGACCCAGTACTTC	CAWSLPGDNQETQYF
TRBJ1-1	NA	TRBV5-1	large	TGCGCCAGCAGCGTTGACAGAGGACGTGAAGCTTTCTTT	CASSVDRGREAFF
TRBJ2-3	NA	TRBV9	NA	TGTGCCAGCAGCGGGCGTAAGGCCGGCACAGATACGCAGTATTTT	CASSGRKAGTDTQYF
TRBJ1-3	NA	TRBV9	NA	TGTGCCAGCAGCCCCCAGCGAGGGTTCTCTGGAAACACCATATATTTT	CASSPQRGFSGNTIYF
TRBJ1-6	NA	TRBV2	NA	TGTGCCAGAGATCCGGGGCCCTCCTATAATTCACCCCTCCACTTT	CARDPGPSYNSPLHF
TRBJ2-3	NA	TRBV5-6	NA	TGTGCCAGCAGCTTAGGGGATACGCAGTATTTT	CASSLGDTQYF
TRBJ1-1	TRBD1	TRBV4-1	NA	TGCGCCAGCAGCCAAGGGTTCGACAGGGTGAACACTGAAGCTTTCTTT	CASSQGFDRVNTEAFF
TRBJ1-2	NA	TRBV7-8	once	TGTGCCAGCAGCTTGAAGCGAGACACAGCTTCTAACTATGGCTACACCTTC	CASSLKRDTASNYGYTF